The rows below give T cell receptor beta chains drawn from one sample of a study of T-cell reconstitution after alpha-beta-depleted transplantation in children. TCRdb re-called the PCR reads with MiXCR, one entry per CDR3 protein. The table includes 500,000 or so distinct CDR3 sequences, roughly 33% detected once. The sequencing here drew on PBMCs from the stem cell graft donor, taken from the stem cell graft. All receptors come from a human donor who donated a stem cell graft to a child with aplastic anemia. The CDR3 runs from the conserved cysteine through the conserved F or W. The D gene is left open where the match is weak. Some rows have no size entry. The others give once, few or many, or a class for an expanded clone.

CDR3: CASSDQRESRDEQFF
DNA: TGTGCCAGCAGCGATCAGCGGGAGTCCAGGGATGAGCAGTTCTTC
J: TRBJ2-1
D: TRBD2
V: TRBV5-4
size: .

CDR3: CASSLDREHTGELFF
DNA: TGCGCCAGCAGCTTGGACAGGGAGCACACCGGGGAGCTGTTTTTT
J: TRBJ2-2
D: .
V: TRBV5-1
size: .

CDR3: CASSKWKGPASYNEQFF
DNA: TGTGCCAGCAGCAAATGGAAGGGACCCGCCTCCTACAATGAGCAGTTCTTC
J: TRBJ2-1
D: .
V: TRBV21-1
size: .

CDR3: CASSDSTDRQFF
DNA: TGTGCCAGCAGTGACTCAACGGACCGTCAGTTCTTC
J: TRBJ2-1
D: .
V: TRBV6-5
size: few

CDR3: CATSPARDRVYDGYTF
DNA: TGTGCCACCAGCCCTGCCCGGGACAGGGTTTACGATGGCTACACCTTC
J: TRBJ1-2
D: TRBD1
V: TRBV15
size: .

CDR3: CASSHESGSYNEQFF
DNA: TGTGCCAGCAGCCACGAGAGCGGGAGTTACAATGAGCAGTTCTTC
J: TRBJ2-1
D: TRBD2
V: TRBV14
size: few

CDR3: CASVQDTMNTEAFF
DNA: TGCGCCAGCGTACAGGACACCATGAACACTGAAGCTTTCTTT
J: TRBJ1-1
D: .
V: TRBV5-1
size: .

CDR3: CSARAGGSYNEQFF
DNA: TGCAGTGCTAGGGCAGGCGGCTCCTACAATGAGCAGTTCTTC
J: TRBJ2-1
D: .
V: TRBV20-1
size: .

CDR3: CASSFGVTGPTEAFF
DNA: TGTGCCAGCAGTTTTGGGGTGACAGGGCCCACTGAAGCTTTCTTT
J: TRBJ1-1
D: TRBD1
V: TRBV12-3/TRBV12-4
size: .

CDR3: CASSLEGTSAHNEQFF
DNA: TGTGCCAGCAGCTTAGAGGGGACTAGCGCCCACAATGAGCAGTTCTTC
J: TRBJ2-1
D: TRBD2
V: TRBV11-2
size: few

CDR3: CSASREGARNQPQHF
DNA: TGCAGTGCTAGTCGAGAGGGGGCGAGGAATCAGCCCCAGCATTTT
J: TRBJ1-5
D: TRBD1
V: TRBV20-1
size: .

CDR3: CASSYGSGSRETQYF
DNA: TGTGCCAGCAGTTACGGTAGCGGGAGCAGGGAGACCCAGTACTTC
J: TRBJ2-5
D: TRBD2
V: TRBV6-5
size: .

CDR3: CATSKPGQGARGNEQFF
DNA: TGTGCCACCAGTAAACCGGGACAGGGGGCGAGGGGCAATGAGCAGTTCTTC
J: TRBJ2-1
D: TRBD1
V: TRBV24-1
size: few

CDR3: CATSRGQGTNEKLFF
DNA: TGTGCCACCAGCAGAGGACAGGGGACTAATGAAAAACTGTTTTTT
J: TRBJ1-4
D: TRBD1
V: TRBV15
size: few

CDR3: CASSSWGLPDEKLFF
DNA: TGTGCCAGCAGTTCTTGGGGACTACCAGATGAAAAACTGTTTTTT
J: TRBJ1-4
D: .
V: TRBV6-5
size: once

CDR3: CASSLGGGGSEKLFF
DNA: TGTGCCAGCAGCTTAGGAGGAGGGGGGAGTGAAAAACTGTTTTTT
J: TRBJ1-4
D: .
V: TRBV7-2
size: .

CDR3: CASSLRGAPFF
DNA: TGTGCCAGCAGTCTTCGGGGCGCCCCGTTCTTC
J: TRBJ2-1
D: .
V: TRBV7-2
size: .

CDR3: CASSPPGQGLYGYTF
DNA: TGTGCCAGCAGTCCGCCGGGACAGGGACTCTATGGCTACACCTTC
J: TRBJ1-2
D: TRBD1
V: TRBV28
size: .

CDR3: CASSLVGPPETQYF
DNA: TGTGCCAGCAGTTTAGTGGGACCTCCGGAGACCCAGTACTTC
J: TRBJ2-5
D: .
V: TRBV12-3/TRBV12-4
size: few

CDR3: CASSDPTGIYTF
DNA: TGTGCCAGCAGTGACCCGACAGGGATATACACCTTC
J: TRBJ1-2
D: TRBD1
V: TRBV6-5
size: .

CDR3: CAWSGGTTNQPQHF
DNA: TGTGCCTGGAGTGGGGGGACTACCAATCAGCCCCAGCATTTT
J: TRBJ1-5
D: .
V: TRBV30
size: .

CDR3: CASTEDRVWPREYF
DNA: TGTGCCAGCACCGAGGACAGGGTCTGGCCCCGCGAGTACTTC
J: TRBJ2-7
D: TRBD1
V: TRBV6-2/TRBV6-3
size: few

CDR3: CASSPPGLRNEQFF
DNA: TGTGCCAGCAGTCCACCGGGACTAAGGAATGAGCAGTTCTTC
J: TRBJ2-1
D: TRBD2
V: TRBV27
size: few